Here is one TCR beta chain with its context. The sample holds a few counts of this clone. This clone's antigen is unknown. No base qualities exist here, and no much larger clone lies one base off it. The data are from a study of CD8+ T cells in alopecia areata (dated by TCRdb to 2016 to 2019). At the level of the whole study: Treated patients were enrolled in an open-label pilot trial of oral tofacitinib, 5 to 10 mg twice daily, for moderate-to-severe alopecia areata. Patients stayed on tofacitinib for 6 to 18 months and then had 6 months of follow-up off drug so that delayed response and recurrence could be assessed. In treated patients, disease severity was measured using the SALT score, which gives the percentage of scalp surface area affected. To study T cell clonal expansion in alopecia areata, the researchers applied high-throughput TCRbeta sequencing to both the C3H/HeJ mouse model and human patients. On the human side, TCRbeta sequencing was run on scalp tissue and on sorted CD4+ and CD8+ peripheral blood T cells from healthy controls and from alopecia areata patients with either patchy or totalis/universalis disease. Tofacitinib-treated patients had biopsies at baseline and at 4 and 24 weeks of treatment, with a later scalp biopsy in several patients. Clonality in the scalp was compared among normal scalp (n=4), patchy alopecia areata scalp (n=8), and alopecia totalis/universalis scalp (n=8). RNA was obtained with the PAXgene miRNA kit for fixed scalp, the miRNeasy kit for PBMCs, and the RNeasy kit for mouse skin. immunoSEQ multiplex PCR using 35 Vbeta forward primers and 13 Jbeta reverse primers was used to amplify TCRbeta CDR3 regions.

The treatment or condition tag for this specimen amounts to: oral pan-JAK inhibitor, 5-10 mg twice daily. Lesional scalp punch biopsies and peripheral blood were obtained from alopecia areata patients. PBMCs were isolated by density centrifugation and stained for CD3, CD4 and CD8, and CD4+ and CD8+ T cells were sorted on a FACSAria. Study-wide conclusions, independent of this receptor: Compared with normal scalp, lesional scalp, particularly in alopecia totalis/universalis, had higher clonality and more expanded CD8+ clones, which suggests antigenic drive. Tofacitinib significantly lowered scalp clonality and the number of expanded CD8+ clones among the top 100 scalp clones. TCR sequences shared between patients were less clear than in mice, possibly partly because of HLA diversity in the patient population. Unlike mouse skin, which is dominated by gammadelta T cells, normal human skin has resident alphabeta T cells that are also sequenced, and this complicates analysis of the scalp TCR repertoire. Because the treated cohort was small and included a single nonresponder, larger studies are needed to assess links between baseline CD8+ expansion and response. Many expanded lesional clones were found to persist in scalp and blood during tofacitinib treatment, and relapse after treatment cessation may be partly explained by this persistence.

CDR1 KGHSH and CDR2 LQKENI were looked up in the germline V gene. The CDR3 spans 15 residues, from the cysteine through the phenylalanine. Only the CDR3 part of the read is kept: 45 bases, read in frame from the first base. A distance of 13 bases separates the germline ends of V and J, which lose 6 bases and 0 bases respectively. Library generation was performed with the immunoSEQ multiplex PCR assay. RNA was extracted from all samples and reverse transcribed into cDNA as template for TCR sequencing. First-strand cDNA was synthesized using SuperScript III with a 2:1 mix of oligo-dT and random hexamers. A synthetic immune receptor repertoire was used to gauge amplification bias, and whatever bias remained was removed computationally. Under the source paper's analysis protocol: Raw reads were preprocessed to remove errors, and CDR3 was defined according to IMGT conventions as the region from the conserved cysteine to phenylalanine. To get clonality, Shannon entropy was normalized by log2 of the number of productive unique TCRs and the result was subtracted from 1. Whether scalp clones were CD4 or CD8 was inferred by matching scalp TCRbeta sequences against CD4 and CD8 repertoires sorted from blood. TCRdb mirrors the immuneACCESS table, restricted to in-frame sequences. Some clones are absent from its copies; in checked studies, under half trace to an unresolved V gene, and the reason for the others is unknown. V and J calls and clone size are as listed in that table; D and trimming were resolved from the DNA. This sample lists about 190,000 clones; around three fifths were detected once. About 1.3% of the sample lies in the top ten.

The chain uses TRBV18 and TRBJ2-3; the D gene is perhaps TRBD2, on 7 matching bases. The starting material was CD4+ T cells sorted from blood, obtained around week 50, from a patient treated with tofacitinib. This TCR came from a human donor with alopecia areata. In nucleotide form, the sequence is TGTGCCAGCTCCCTCAGGGGAGGGAGCACAGATACGCAGTATTTT. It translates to CASSLRGGSTDTQYF. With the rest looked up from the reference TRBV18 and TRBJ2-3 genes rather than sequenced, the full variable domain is NAGVMQNPRHLVRRRGQEARLRCSPMKGHSHVYWYRQLPEEGLKFMVYLQKENIIDESGMPKERFSAEFPKEGPSILRIQQVVRGDSAAYFCASSLRGGSTDTQYFGPGTRLTVL.